Below, 7 T cell receptor beta chains from the same sample are listed, as sequenced in a study of shared clonotypes between healthy human individuals. Here immunoSEQ multiplex PCR was the method, and the copy in TCRdb shows in-frame clones only, minus some. The table lists 470,000 or so clones, almost 80% of them singletons. The sample was PBMCs. Receptors were obtained from a woman aged 40-49 years in good health. Some clones in this sample may be carry-over from other donors' samples.

About this clone itself: This specimen includes other DNA sequences encoding the same CDR3. This chain links TRBV15 with TRBJ1-5; D is uncertain. This CDR3 region has 14 residues. V was clipped by 0 bases and J by 0 bases, with 3 bases between them. Per germline, CDR1 LNHNV and CDR2 YYDKDF (reference sequence). CDR3 in amino acids: CATSRDRSNQPQHF. The CDR3 DNA sequence: TGTGCCACCAGCAGAGATCGTAGCAATCAGCCCCAGCATTTT.

The rearrangement joins TRBV2 to TRBJ2-7; 9 nucleotides line up with TRBD1. Germline V gene sequence: CDR1 SNHLY, CDR2 FYNNEI. Trimming took 6 bases from V and 2 from J; bases not matched to a gene: 11. The CDR3 consists of 16 residues. In DNA form, the CDR3 reads TGTGCCAGCAGGCCCCACCAGGGACAGGGAACCTACGAGCAGTACTTC. This codes for CASRPHQGQGTYEQYF.

The chain is built from TRBV4-2 and TRBJ2-5; D is unresolved. The CDR3 length is 16 residues. Per germline, CDR1 LGHNA and CDR2 YNFKEQ. Trimming pared 1 base from V and 3 bases from J, leaving 15 bases between. The CDR3 spells CASSQGVLVKEETQYF. The CDR3 coding sequence is TGTGCCAGCAGCCAAGGTGTTCTTGTGAAGGAAGAGACCCAGTACTTC.

The chain employs TRBV4-1 and TRBJ2-3, with unresolved D. With 6 bases removed from V and 2 bases from J, the gap between germline ends came to 21 bases. Looked up from germline, CDR1 is MGHRA and CDR2 is YSYEKL. The CDR3 loop spans 17 amino acids. The CDR3 loop reads CASSLVARTPATDTQYF. In nucleotides, the CDR3 is TGCGCCAGCAGTCTCGTTGCGCGAACCCCGGCCACAGATACGCAGTATTTT.

This clone was recorded once. V usage is TRBV10-2 and J usage is TRBJ1-5; TRBD1 is a possible D gene (5 bases). CDR3 length equals 13 residues. From germline, CDR1 is WSHSY and CDR2 SAAADI. The ends were cut back, 8 bases at V and 5 bases at J, with 13 bases in the middle. The CDR3 reads CASRDGAYQPQHF. CDR3 in DNA: TGCGCCAGCCGGGACGGGGCGTATCAGCCCCAGCATTTT.

The V and J genes are TRBV29-1 and TRBJ1-1, with TRBD1 identical over 8 bases. Germline loops: CDR1 SQVTM, CDR2 ANQGSEA. The CDR3 has 13 residues. V gave up 2 bases and J gave up 7 bases; unmatched junction bases: 6. The CDR3 protein is CSVEPQGAGEAFF. The CDR3 coding sequence is TGCAGCGTTGAACCGCAGGGGGCGGGTGAAGCTTTCTTT.

The chain is built from TRBV18 and TRBJ2-5, with 10 bases lining up with TRBD1. Germline lookup yields CDR1 KGHSH and CDR2 LQKENI. J lost 5 bases, V lost 1 base, and 4 bases had no gene match. The CDR3 has 15 amino acids. The CDR3 sequence: CASSPRTGGVETQYF. As DNA, the CDR3 is TGTGCCAGCTCACCACGGACAGGGGGGGTGGAGACCCAGTACTTC.